The 13 T cell receptor beta chains below were found in one sample sequenced in a study of T cells in tuberculosis. Data came from immunoSEQ multiplex PCR; TCRdb stores just in-frame clones and leaves some out. The table includes approximately 29,000 clones, 90% detected once. Sequencing was performed on PBMCs. The source of these receptors is a donor under 30 with latent tuberculosis or without tuberculosis infection.

The chain recombines TRBV2 with TRBJ2-7; 10 bases line up with TRBD1. Germline V CDR1 and CDR2: SNHLY, FYNNEI. Unmatched junction bases numbered 7, after V lost 7 bases and J lost 1 base. This CDR3 is 15 amino acids long. CDR3 bases: TGTGCCAGCATTACGAGGGGACAGGGGTCCTACGAGCAGTACTTC. Translation gives CASITRGQGSYEQYF.

The chain combines TRBV28 with TRBJ1-6; perhaps TRBD1 as D (6 bases). V was clipped by 3 bases and J by 10 bases, with 16 bases between them. Per the germline V gene, CDR1 is MDHEN and CDR2 is SYDVKM. The CDR3 is made up of 15 amino acids. The CDR3 DNA follows: TGTGCCAGCAGTTTGAGTACAGGGACGGTCTCACCCCTCCACTTT. Amino acid sequence: CASSLSTGTVSPLHF.

This chain connects TRBV28 to TRBJ2-1, with TRBD2 identical over 8 bases. Per germline, CDR1 MDHEN and CDR2 SYDVKM. The CDR3 consists of 15 residues. V was clipped by 7 bases and J by 4 bases; unmatched bases: 9. CDR3 DNA sequence: TGTGCCAGCACCGCCGCGGGGGGCCGATACAATGAGCAGTTCTTC. It codes for CASTAAGGRYNEQFF.

V gene TRBV11-2 combines with J gene TRBJ1-1, with 7 bases lining up with TRBD1. Unmatched junction bases numbered 12, after V lost 4 bases and J lost 7 bases. Germline loops: CDR1 SGHAT, CDR2 FQNNGV. The CDR3 spans 15 residues. CDR3 residues: CASSSNRGSGHEAFF. As DNA, the CDR3 is TGTGCCAGCAGCTCGAACAGGGGAAGTGGGCATGAAGCTTTCTTT.

The chain recombines TRBV5-8 with TRBJ1-5; tentatively, D is TRBD1 (5 bases). The CDR3 loop spans 16 amino acids. Trimming removed 3 bases from V and 6 bases from J, with 19 bases in between. Germline lookup yields CDR1 SGHTS and CDR2 YDEGEE. CDR3 DNA sequence: TGTGCCAGCAGCTCCGACCGGGGGAGGATCAGTCAGCCCCAGCATTTT. This encodes CASSSDRGRISQPQHF.

The J gene is TRBJ2-7, the V gene TRBV27; 7 bases agree with TRBD1. The CDR3 sequence is 15 residues long. J was trimmed by 0 bases and V by 6 bases; bases with no gene match: 8. CDR1 MNHEY and CDR2 SMNVEV come from the germline V gene (reference sequence). CDR3 region: CASSLDRVGSYEQYF. The CDR3 DNA reads TGTGCCAGCAGCCTTGACAGGGTTGGCTCCTACGAGCAGTACTTC.

The chain couples TRBV7-2 to TRBJ2-3; the match to TRBD2 covers 7 bases. Germline-derived CDR1 and CDR2 are SGHTA and FQGNSA. V lost 6 bases to trimming and J lost 0 bases; unmatched junction nucleotides: 6. The CDR3 has 15 residues. Written as DNA, the CDR3 is TGTGCCAGCAGGGGGGAGGGGTCCAGCACAGATACGCAGTATTTT. As protein: CASRGEGSSTDTQYF.

This clone was detected a few times. The chain combines TRBV27 with TRBJ2-7; the D gene is possibly TRBD1 (6 bases). The CDR3 has 14 residues. Germline assignment: CDR1 MNHEY and CDR2 SMNVEV (reference sequence). V was clipped by 4 bases and J by 3 bases, with 13 bases between them. CDR3 residues: CASSSEQQGYEQYF. CDR3 nucleotides: TGTGCCAGCAGTTCAGAGCAACAGGGCTACGAGCAGTACTTC.

The J gene is TRBJ2-1, the V gene TRBV14, with TRBD2 as a possible D gene (5 bases). V lost 4 bases, J lost 4 bases, and 11 bases lay in between. The germline gives CDR1 SGHDN, CDR2 FVKESK. CDR3 size: 14 residues. This chain's CDR3 is CASSPLGGYNEQFF. The CDR3 nucleotides read TGTGCCAGCAGCCCCCTTGGCGGGTACAATGAGCAGTTCTTC.

This clone was seen more than once but under ten times. V is TRBV28 and J is TRBJ2-7; unclear D gene. Germline V gene sequence: CDR1 MDHEN, CDR2 SYDVKM. The V end lost 8 bases, the J end lost 5 bases, and 13 bases lay between the germline ends. This CDR3 spans 12 amino acids. As DNA, the CDR3 is TGTGCCAGCCGGGTCGAGACCGACGAGCAGTACTTC. Its translation: CASRVETDEQYF.

This clone was counted a few times. This chain uses TRBV6-4 with TRBJ1-1; 9 nucleotides agree with TRBD1. V gave up 6 bases and J gave up 3 bases; unmatched junction bases: 2. Germline V gene lookup returns CDR1 MRHNA and CDR2 SNTAGT. The CDR3 covers 13 residues. CDR3 protein: CASRGQGDTEAFF. The CDR3 bases are TGTGCCAGCAGGGGACAGGGAGACACTGAAGCTTTCTTT.

J is TRBJ2-1 and V is TRBV25-1, with D unresolved. Per the germline V gene, CDR1 is MGHDK and CDR2 is SYGVNS. Trimming shortened V by 8 bases and J by 6 bases, and 8 bases separated the two germline ends. The CDR3 spans 11 residues. CDR3 residues: CASGPFNEQFF. The CDR3 DNA reads as TGTGCCAGCGGGCCCTTCAATGAGCAGTTCTTC.

This clone was observed a single time. This chain connects TRBV6-4 to TRBJ2-3, with 11 bases lining up with TRBD2. The length of the CDR3 is 15 residues. After removal of 5 bases from V and 6 bases from J, the junction contained 7 bases not matched to a gene. Germline assignment: CDR1 MRHNA and CDR2 SNTAGT. For the CDR3, the DNA is TGTGCCAGCAGTAGACTAGCGGGGTCTATCGATACGCAGTATTTT. This encodes CASSRLAGSIDTQYF.